The 3 T cell receptor beta chains given below trace back to one sample, sequenced in a study of T cell responses to AZD1222 COVID-19 vaccine. The table came from immunoSEQ multiplex PCR; TCRdb's copy has only in-frame clones and leaves some out. The data show around 94,000 clones, with about 89% seen just once and 3.5% to 4.5% held by the top ten. Sample: peripheral blood, taken on day 0 of AZD1222 vaccination. Every receptor here comes from an adult in good health.

The rearrangement joins TRBV6-5 to TRBJ1-6; D unresolved. Germline-derived CDR1 and CDR2 are MNHEY and SVGAGI. Trimming stripped 6 bases from V and 0 bases from J, with 9 bases between. The CDR3 extends over 15 amino acids. As DNA, the CDR3 is TGTGCCAGCAGGGAGGAGAGCTCCTATAATTCACCCCTCCACTTT. Translation: CASREESSYNSPLHF.

This rearrangement joins TRBV5-4 to TRBJ1-1, with 10 nucleotides matching TRBD1. The CDR3 loop spans 16 amino acids. V shed 4 bases and J 4 bases; nucleotides not matched to a gene: 10. The germline V gene encodes CDR1 SGHNT and CDR2 YYREEE (reference sequence). CDR3 in DNA: TGTGCCAGCAGCCCGGGGGGACAGGGGTCGACCACTGAAGCTTTCTTT. The encoded protein is CASSPGGQGSTTEAFF.

This chain uses TRBV10-3 with TRBJ1-3; a possible D gene is TRBD1 (6 bases). The CDR3 has 15 amino acids. Trimming took off 6 bases at V and 1 base at J, with 13 bases between the two ends. Germline lookup yields CDR1 ENHRY and CDR2 SYGVKD. CDR3 DNA: TGTGCCATCAGGAGTTACCAGGGGTCTGGAAACACCATATATTTT. As protein: CAIRSYQGSGNTIYF.